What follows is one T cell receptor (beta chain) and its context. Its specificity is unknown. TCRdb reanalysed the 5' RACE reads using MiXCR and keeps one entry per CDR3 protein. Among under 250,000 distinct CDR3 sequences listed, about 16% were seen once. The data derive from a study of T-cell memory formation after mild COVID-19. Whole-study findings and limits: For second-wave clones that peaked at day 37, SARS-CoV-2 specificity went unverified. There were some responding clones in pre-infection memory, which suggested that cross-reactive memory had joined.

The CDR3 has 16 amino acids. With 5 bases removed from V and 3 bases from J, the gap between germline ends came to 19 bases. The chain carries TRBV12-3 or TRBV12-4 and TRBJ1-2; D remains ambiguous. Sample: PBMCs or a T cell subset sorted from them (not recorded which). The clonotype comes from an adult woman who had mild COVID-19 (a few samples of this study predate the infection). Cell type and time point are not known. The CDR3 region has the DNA TGTGCCAGCAGTCCCCCTCGGGCAGTTGGGGACTATGGCTACACCTTC. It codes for CASSPPRAVGDYGYTF.